The T cell receptor (beta chain) described here comes from a study of Ad26.COV2.S vaccination and SARS-CoV-2 variants. Findings and limits, study-wide: While placebo recipients had lower spike-specific TCR breadth, vaccine recipients had more.

Clones were read by immunoSEQ multiplex PCR, and TCRdb kept only the in-frame ones, dropping some. The sample lists 410,000 or so clones, 75% to 95% seen once, with 9.5% to 15% in the top ten. CDR3 size: 15 residues. CDR1 and CDR2 (germline): SGDLS, YYNGEE. Trimming shortened V by 6 bases and J by 6 bases, and 16 bases separated the two germline ends. This clone was seen only once. Antigen: not known. The treatment was: around 19 received Ad26.COV2.S at low or high dose, single or two shots; about five received placebo; per-sample allocation not given. Day 63 after the first injection of vaccine or placebo was the sampling time. Expression of Wuhan-strain SARS-CoV-2 spike came from the Ad26 vector that formed the vaccine.

This chain connects TRBV9 to TRBJ1-6; D ambiguous. The sequenced sample was peripheral blood, obtained in a trial of Ad26.COV2.S vaccine versus placebo. This TCR derives from a person between 18 and 59 years old who received the Ad26.COV2.S COVID-19 vaccine or a placebo. The CDR3 DNA is TGTGCCAGCACCCTAGAGGGAGATTTTAATTCACCCCTCCACTTT. It encodes CASTLEGDFNSPLHF.